A single sample is the source of the 10 T cell receptor beta chains below, sequenced in a study of PD-L1 blockade in urothelial cancer. Time point specified: peripheral blood 6 weeks after treatment start. The method was immunoSEQ multiplex PCR; TCRdb's version includes in-frame clones alone and lacks a portion of them. This table has 35,000 to 45,000 clones, 70% to 90% appearing once. The material sequenced was PBMCs, taken around atezolizumab (anti-PD-L1) treatment. Receptors were obtained from a man in his 70s with urothelial cancer.

This rearrangement joins TRBV5-1 to TRBJ2-3; no clear D gene. The CDR3 is 14 amino acids. Germline-derived CDR1 and CDR2 are SGHRS and YFSETQ. V was clipped by 0 bases and J by 3 bases, with 8 bases between them. CDR3 sequence: CASSLGWSTDTQYF. The CDR3 nucleotides are TGCGCCAGCAGCTTGGGGTGGAGTACAGATACGCAGTATTTT.

DNA of the CDR3: TGTGCCAGCCGTGGCGTTCTAGCGGGAGTTAGGTACGAGCAGTACTTC. Protein sequence: CASRGVLAGVRYEQYF. The V gene is TRBV27, the J gene TRBJ2-7; 10 bases line up with TRBD2. Looked up from germline, CDR1 is MNHEY and CDR2 is SMNVEV (reference sequence). The CDR3 length is 16 residues. Trimming at V came to 8 bases and at J to 4 bases, leaving 14 bases not matched to a gene.

The rearrangement joins TRBV5-1 to TRBJ2-1; 7 bases fit TRBD2. Germline V gene lookup returns CDR1 SGHRS and CDR2 YFSETQ. The CDR3 length is 16 residues. V was pared by 0 bases and J by 5 bases, with 8 bases of the junction left unmatched. CDR3 DNA sequence: TGCGCCAGCAGCTTGGTATCTCTAGCGGAACACAATGAGCAGTTCTTC. Encoded protein: CASSLVSLAEHNEQFF.

The chain couples TRBV6-1 to TRBJ2-5; TRBD2 agrees at 9 bases. This CDR3 comprises 14 residues. CDR1 is MNHNS and CDR2 is SASEGT in the germline V gene. V lost 5 bases and J lost 10; bases outside the gene matches: 11. CDR3 sequence (DNA): TGTGCCAGCAGTTTAGCGGGAGTTTCAAGGGACCAGTACTTC. Its translation is CASSLAGVSRDQYF.

This rearrangement joins TRBV9 to TRBJ2-1; D is possibly TRBD2 (7 bases). CDR1 is SGDLS, CDR2 YYNGEE, per germline. The CDR3 is 16 amino acids. The V end lost 5 bases, the J end lost 0 bases, and 15 bases lay between the germline ends. The CDR3 reads CASRGGRSSSYNEQFF. The CDR3 nucleotides read TGTGCCAGCAGGGGGGGGCGGTCGAGCTCCTACAATGAGCAGTTCTTC. The entire variable domain, with the rest obtained from reference TRBV9 and TRBJ2-1, is as follows: DSGVTQTPKHLITATGQRVTLRCSPRSGDLSVYWYQQSLDQGLQFLIQYYNGEERAKGNILERFSAQQFPDLHSELNLSSLELGDSALYFCASRGGRSSSYNEQFFGPGTRLTVL.

This clone has more than one count but fewer than ten. CDR3 nucleotide sequence: TGTGCCAGCAGCGCCGAAACGGGAGGAGCCTACAATGAGCAGTTCTTC. Translating gives CASSAETGGAYNEQFF. The chain combines TRBV5-6 with TRBJ2-1, with TRBD2 matching 7 bases. Trimming removed 4 bases from V and 2 bases from J; junction bases left unmatched: 9. The CDR3 is 16 residues long. Per germline, CDR1 SGHDT and CDR2 YYEEEE.

The rearrangement uses TRBV11-2 and TRBJ2-2, with a tentative D call TRBD2 (6 bases). This CDR3 region has 14 residues. CDR1 is SGHAT, CDR2 FQNNGV, per germline. Trimming pared 1 base from V and 9 bases from J, leaving 12 bases between. The CDR3 region has the DNA TGTGCCAGCAGCTTAGGACTAGGTGGCCGGGAGCTGTTTTTT. Encoded protein: CASSLGLGGRELFF.

This rearrangement joins TRBV9 to TRBJ1-1; 7 bases line up with TRBD1. From germline, CDR1 is SGDLS and CDR2 YYNGEE. This CDR3 contains 14 residues. The trim removed 0 bases at V and 4 bases at J, leaving 3 bases unmatched. As DNA, the CDR3 is TGTGCCAGCAGCGTAGTTTCAGGGGGCACTGAAGCTTTCTTT. Translating it yields CASSVVSGGTEAFF.

The genes are TRBV28 and TRBJ2-3, with 9 positions matching TRBD2. This CDR3 spans 15 amino acids. V shed 4 bases and J 2 bases; nucleotides not matched to a gene: 4. The V gene's germline CDR1 is MDHEN and CDR2 SYDVKM. The CDR3 DNA reads TGTGCCAGCAGTTCGGCGGGGGGGTCCACAGATACGCAGTATTTT. Protein sequence: CASSSAGGSTDTQYF.

The chain is built from TRBV4-2 and TRBJ1-3, with a weak D call TRBD1 (6 bases). V lost 4 bases, J lost 0 bases, and 10 bases lay in between. This CDR3 is built from 15 residues. CDR1 is LGHNA and CDR2 is YNFKEQ in the germline V gene. CDR3 sequence (DNA): TGTGCCAGCAGCCCCACAGGGAGCTCTGGAAACACCATATATTTT. Protein product: CASSPTGSSGNTIYF.